This is a list of T cell receptor beta chains from one sample in a study of T cell responses to AZD1222 COVID-19 vaccine. The table came from immunoSEQ multiplex PCR; TCRdb's copy has only in-frame clones and leaves some out. The sample has about 200,000 clones, 80% to 95% seen once. Sequences were derived from peripheral blood, sampled 28 days after the second AZD1222 dose. These receptors were taken from an adult who received the AZD1222 COVID-19 vaccine. The CDR3 runs from the conserved cysteine through the conserved F or W. Fields, in order: CDR3 DNA, CDR3 protein, J gene, clone size, D gene, V gene. The D gene is left open where the match is weak. The listing skips clone size in some rows; elsewhere it reads once, few, many or a size class.

CDR3nt: TGCGCCAGCAGCCCCCCCCTCCAAATGGCTAATGAAAAACTGTTTTTT
CDR3aa: CASSPPLQMANEKLFF
j_gene: TRBJ1-4
abundance: NA
d_gene: NA
v_gene: TRBV4-1

CDR3nt: TGTGCCAGCAGCAGGAGGGATACGCAGTATTTT
CDR3aa: CASSRRDTQYF
j_gene: TRBJ2-3
abundance: NA
d_gene: NA
v_gene: TRBV3-1/TRBV3-2

CDR3nt: TGTGCCGAGACTAGCGGGGGGGCCGGGACCGGGGAGCTGTTTTTT
CDR3aa: CAETSGGAGTGELFF
j_gene: TRBJ2-2
abundance: NA
d_gene: TRBD2
v_gene: TRBV7-2

CDR3nt: TGTGCCAGCAGCTTAGGGGTAGGCTCCTACAATGAGCAGTTCTTC
CDR3aa: CASSLGVGSYNEQFF
j_gene: TRBJ2-1
abundance: NA
d_gene: NA
v_gene: TRBV7-3

CDR3nt: TGTGCCAGTATGTTGGATTTTGGTCAAAACATTCAGTACTTC
CDR3aa: CASMLDFGQNIQYF
j_gene: TRBJ2-4
abundance: NA
d_gene: NA
v_gene: TRBV19

CDR3nt: TGTGCCAGCAGTTTAACCGGGACAGGGAGCACTGAAGCTTTCTTT
CDR3aa: CASSLTGTGSTEAFF
j_gene: TRBJ1-1
abundance: NA
d_gene: TRBD1
v_gene: TRBV6-5

CDR3nt: TGTGCCAGCAGCTTAGAGGGGGGGCCCCTGACAGGGTCTGGCTACACCTTC
CDR3aa: CASSLEGGPLTGSGYTF
j_gene: TRBJ1-2
abundance: once
d_gene: TRBD1
v_gene: TRBV7-8

CDR3nt: TGTGCCAGCAAGACTGGAAACACCATATATTTT
CDR3aa: CASKTGNTIYF
j_gene: TRBJ1-3
abundance: NA
d_gene: NA
v_gene: TRBV9

CDR3nt: TGTGCCAGCAGTTTGAATGGATCACCCCTCCACTTT
CDR3aa: CASSLNGSPLHF
j_gene: TRBJ1-6
abundance: once
d_gene: NA
v_gene: TRBV28

CDR3nt: TGTGCCAGCAGTGAGACTAGCGGGGAGCAATACCAACAAGAGACCCAGTACTTC
CDR3aa: CASSETSGEQYQQETQYF
j_gene: TRBJ2-5
abundance: NA
d_gene: TRBD2
v_gene: TRBV28

CDR3nt: TGTGCCAGCAAGTTAGCGGGGGGGTCCTACAATGAGCAGTTCTTC
CDR3aa: CASKLAGGSYNEQFF
j_gene: TRBJ2-1
abundance: NA
d_gene: TRBD2
v_gene: TRBV6-5

CDR3nt: TGTGCCAGCAGCTTGGTTCTAGCGGGGGTAGGGACCCAGTACTTC
CDR3aa: CASSLVLAGVGTQYF
j_gene: TRBJ2-5
abundance: NA
d_gene: TRBD2
v_gene: TRBV5-6

CDR3nt: TGTGCCAGCAGCCTAGAGGGCTGGGGGAAGCCGACTGAAGCTTTCTTT
CDR3aa: CASSLEGWGKPTEAFF
j_gene: TRBJ1-1
abundance: NA
d_gene: NA
v_gene: TRBV7-6

CDR3nt: TGTGCCTGGGGGCAGGGGGCTGGGAGCAATCAGCCCCAGCATTTT
CDR3aa: CAWGQGAGSNQPQHF
j_gene: TRBJ1-5
abundance: NA
d_gene: TRBD1
v_gene: TRBV30

CDR3nt: TGCGCCAGCAGCTTGAGAACGGAGAACACTGAAGCTTTCTTT
CDR3aa: CASSLRTENTEAFF
j_gene: TRBJ1-1
abundance: NA
d_gene: NA
v_gene: TRBV5-1

CDR3nt: TGTGCCAGCAGCCTCGGGACCGTTAATCAGCCCCAGCATTTT
CDR3aa: CASSLGTVNQPQHF
j_gene: TRBJ1-5
abundance: NA
d_gene: NA
v_gene: TRBV5-4

CDR3nt: TGTGCCAGCACCCGGGACAGGGACTATGGCTACACCTTC
CDR3aa: CASTRDRDYGYTF
j_gene: TRBJ1-2
abundance: NA
d_gene: TRBD1
v_gene: TRBV6-6

CDR3nt: TGTGCCAGCAGCGTAGGGGGAGGGGTCTCCTACAATGAGCAGTTCTTC
CDR3aa: CASSVGGGVSYNEQFF
j_gene: TRBJ2-1
abundance: NA
d_gene: TRBD2
v_gene: TRBV9

CDR3nt: TGTGCCAGCAGTGAAGGGGCTGGGCTGAACACTGAAGCTTTCTTT
CDR3aa: CASSEGAGLNTEAFF
j_gene: TRBJ1-1
abundance: NA
d_gene: NA
v_gene: TRBV2

CDR3nt: TGTGCCACCAGTCGGGGCCGAGGCACCGGGGAGCTGTTTTTT
CDR3aa: CATSRGRGTGELFF
j_gene: TRBJ2-2
abundance: NA
d_gene: NA
v_gene: TRBV24-1

CDR3nt: TGTGCCAGTAGTATTAGACAGAAGAACACTGAAGCTTTCTTT
CDR3aa: CASSIRQKNTEAFF
j_gene: TRBJ1-1
abundance: NA
d_gene: NA
v_gene: TRBV19

CDR3nt: TGTGCCAGCAGTGTGGTCAGGGTGGTAGTCCATTCACCCCTCCACTTT
CDR3aa: CASSVVRVVVHSPLHF
j_gene: TRBJ1-6
abundance: NA
d_gene: NA
v_gene: TRBV2

CDR3nt: TGTGCCAGCAGCTTAGTCTTCTCAAGCTCCTATAATTCACCCCTCCACTTT
CDR3aa: CASSLVFSSSYNSPLHF
j_gene: TRBJ1-6
abundance: NA
d_gene: NA
v_gene: TRBV7-2

CDR3nt: TGTGCCAGCAGCCTAGGGGAGGGCTATGGCTACACCTTC
CDR3aa: CASSLGEGYGYTF
j_gene: TRBJ1-2
abundance: NA
d_gene: NA
v_gene: TRBV5-5

CDR3nt: TGTGCCAGTAGTATTGGGTCGGCTGGTCAGCCCCAGCATTTT
CDR3aa: CASSIGSAGQPQHF
j_gene: TRBJ1-5
abundance: NA
d_gene: NA
v_gene: TRBV19

CDR3nt: TGTGCCAGCAGTGAATATGTATCAGGCGGCGGCTATGGCTACACCTTC
CDR3aa: CASSEYVSGGGYGYTF
j_gene: TRBJ1-2
abundance: NA
d_gene: NA
v_gene: TRBV6-1

CDR3nt: TGCGCCAGCAGCTTTCCGGGGGGCAATTACAATGAGCAGTTCTTC
CDR3aa: CASSFPGGNYNEQFF
j_gene: TRBJ2-1
abundance: NA
d_gene: NA
v_gene: TRBV5-1

CDR3nt: TGTGCCAGCAGCGCCCAAGGCAGGGCGGGGGATGGCTACACCTTC
CDR3aa: CASSAQGRAGDGYTF
j_gene: TRBJ1-2
abundance: NA
d_gene: NA
v_gene: TRBV5-4

CDR3nt: TGCGCCAGCAGCTCCCCCCCCAGGACGGATGAGCAGTTCTTC
CDR3aa: CASSSPPRTDEQFF
j_gene: TRBJ2-1
abundance: NA
d_gene: NA
v_gene: TRBV5-1

CDR3nt: TGTGCCAGCAGCCAAATGGCAGATCAGCCCCAGCATTTT
CDR3aa: CASSQMADQPQHF
j_gene: TRBJ1-5
abundance: NA
d_gene: NA
v_gene: TRBV3-1/TRBV3-2

CDR3nt: TGTGCCAGCAGCCAAGAACGACAGAGAACCTACAATGAGCAGTTCTTC
CDR3aa: CASSQERQRTYNEQFF
j_gene: TRBJ2-1
abundance: NA
d_gene: NA
v_gene: TRBV3-1/TRBV3-2

CDR3nt: TGTGCCAGCAGCGTAAATAACTATGGCTACACCTTC
CDR3aa: CASSVNNYGYTF
j_gene: TRBJ1-2
abundance: NA
d_gene: NA
v_gene: TRBV9

CDR3nt: TGTGCCAGCAGTTTTAGCGATGACGACACCGGGGAGCTGTTTTTT
CDR3aa: CASSFSDDDTGELFF
j_gene: TRBJ2-2
abundance: NA
d_gene: NA
v_gene: TRBV6-2/TRBV6-3

CDR3nt: TGTGCCAGCACCTCCCCTAGGGGGCCTACCACAGATACGCAGTATTTT
CDR3aa: CASTSPRGPTTDTQYF
j_gene: TRBJ2-3
abundance: NA
d_gene: TRBD1
v_gene: TRBV7-9

CDR3nt: TGTGCCAGCAGCCAAGTTCATAGGACAGCCGGACAGAGGTTTGGGCAGTTCTTC
CDR3aa: CASSQVHRTAGQRFGQFF
j_gene: TRBJ2-1
abundance: NA
d_gene: NA
v_gene: TRBV3-1/TRBV3-2

CDR3nt: TGTGCCAGCAGTGAACCCGTTTTTAAACCCGCCGGGGAGCTGTTTTTT
CDR3aa: CASSEPVFKPAGELFF
j_gene: TRBJ2-2
abundance: NA
d_gene: NA
v_gene: TRBV2

CDR3nt: TGTGCCAGCAGTGAAGCGAGTTCCCATACTAACTATGGCTACACCTTC
CDR3aa: CASSEASSHTNYGYTF
j_gene: TRBJ1-2
abundance: NA
d_gene: NA
v_gene: TRBV6-1

CDR3nt: TGTGCCAGCAGCCCCGGGGGCGCCTACAATGAGCAGTTCTTC
CDR3aa: CASSPGGAYNEQFF
j_gene: TRBJ2-1
abundance: NA
d_gene: NA
v_gene: TRBV7-3

CDR3nt: TGTGCCATCGGCCTAGGGAAAAACATTCAGTACTTC
CDR3aa: CAIGLGKNIQYF
j_gene: TRBJ2-4
abundance: NA
d_gene: NA
v_gene: TRBV10-3

CDR3nt: TGTGCCAGCAGCTCCCCGGGGGCCTACGAGCAGTACTTC
CDR3aa: CASSSPGAYEQYF
j_gene: TRBJ2-7
abundance: NA
d_gene: NA
v_gene: TRBV7-9

CDR3nt: TGTGCCTGGAGCCTTGACAGGGGCACTGAAGCTTTCTTT
CDR3aa: CAWSLDRGTEAFF
j_gene: TRBJ1-1
abundance: once
d_gene: TRBD1
v_gene: TRBV30

CDR3nt: TGTGCCAGCAGCCAAGTTTGGGGTCCTAATCCCTACGAGCAGTACTTC
CDR3aa: CASSQVWGPNPYEQYF
j_gene: TRBJ2-7
abundance: NA
d_gene: NA
v_gene: TRBV14

CDR3nt: TGTGCCAGCAGCGGGCCCGACAGGTTGGGAAGTGGTTCACCCCTCCACTTT
CDR3aa: CASSGPDRLGSGSPLHF
j_gene: TRBJ1-6
abundance: NA
d_gene: NA
v_gene: TRBV9

CDR3nt: TGTGCCAGCAGCGTAAATACAGGTTACTCTGGAAACACCATATATTTT
CDR3aa: CASSVNTGYSGNTIYF
j_gene: TRBJ1-3
abundance: NA
d_gene: NA
v_gene: TRBV7-2

CDR3nt: TGTGCCAGCAGCCAAGATGGCTGGGAGGGTAGGAACTATGGCTACACCTTC
CDR3aa: CASSQDGWEGRNYGYTF
j_gene: TRBJ1-2
abundance: NA
d_gene: NA
v_gene: TRBV14

CDR3nt: TGCAGCGTTGCTTCGGGACAGGGGAACTCACCCCTCCACTTT
CDR3aa: CSVASGQGNSPLHF
j_gene: TRBJ1-6
abundance: NA
d_gene: TRBD1
v_gene: TRBV29-1

CDR3nt: TGTGCCAGCAGCCCAATCTCAGGGGTCGGAAAACTGTTTTTT
CDR3aa: CASSPISGVGKLFF
j_gene: TRBJ1-4
abundance: NA
d_gene: NA
v_gene: TRBV11-2

CDR3nt: TGTGCCAGCAGCCACCCGGGACAGGGGAATGAAAAACTGTTTTTT
CDR3aa: CASSHPGQGNEKLFF
j_gene: TRBJ1-4
abundance: NA
d_gene: TRBD1
v_gene: TRBV3-1/TRBV3-2

CDR3nt: TGTGCCAGCATAGGGGGGGGGCAAGAAGCTTTCTTT
CDR3aa: CASIGGGQEAFF
j_gene: TRBJ1-1
abundance: NA
d_gene: NA
v_gene: TRBV7-8

CDR3nt: TGTGCTAGTGGTCAGGGGACAGTTGAAGCTTTCTTT
CDR3aa: CASGQGTVEAFF
j_gene: TRBJ1-1
abundance: NA
d_gene: TRBD1
v_gene: TRBV12-5

CDR3nt: TGTGCCAGCAGAGATACAATGTGGGGCTACACCTTC
CDR3aa: CASRDTMWGYTF
j_gene: TRBJ1-2
abundance: NA
d_gene: NA
v_gene: TRBV27

CDR3nt: TGTGCCACCCAGCAAGGCGGAATCCCCACAGATACGCAGTATTTT
CDR3aa: CATQQGGIPTDTQYF
j_gene: TRBJ2-3
abundance: NA
d_gene: NA
v_gene: TRBV3-1/TRBV3-2

CDR3nt: TGTGCCAGCAGTTACCCTAGACAGAGAATCTTGAACACTGAAGCTTTCTTT
CDR3aa: CASSYPRQRILNTEAFF
j_gene: TRBJ1-1
abundance: NA
d_gene: NA
v_gene: TRBV6-2/TRBV6-3

CDR3nt: TGTGCCAGCAGCGTAGAGGGGCGGGGGCAGAATGAAAAACTGTTTTTT
CDR3aa: CASSVEGRGQNEKLFF
j_gene: TRBJ1-4
abundance: NA
d_gene: NA
v_gene: TRBV9

CDR3nt: TGTGCCAGCAGCCATCAGGGTAGCACCGGGGAGCTGTTTTTT
CDR3aa: CASSHQGSTGELFF
j_gene: TRBJ2-2
abundance: few
d_gene: NA
v_gene: TRBV3-1/TRBV3-2

CDR3nt: TGTGCCAGCAGCTTGGGAAGTGAGCAGTTCTTC
CDR3aa: CASSLGSEQFF
j_gene: TRBJ2-1
abundance: NA
d_gene: NA
v_gene: TRBV7-2

CDR3nt: TGTGCCAGTAGTATCCTGACAGGGAACACTGAAGCTTTCTTT
CDR3aa: CASSILTGNTEAFF
j_gene: TRBJ1-1
abundance: NA
d_gene: NA
v_gene: TRBV19

CDR3nt: TGTGCCAGCAGCGTTGGACAGAACACCGGGGAGCTGTTTTTT
CDR3aa: CASSVGQNTGELFF
j_gene: TRBJ2-2
abundance: NA
d_gene: NA
v_gene: TRBV9

CDR3nt: TGTGCCTGGAGTGTAACCCGTACTGAAGCTTTCTTT
CDR3aa: CAWSVTRTEAFF
j_gene: TRBJ1-1
abundance: NA
d_gene: NA
v_gene: TRBV30

CDR3nt: TGTGCCAGCAGTTACGGCGGGGGGGCTCGAGAGCAGTACTTC
CDR3aa: CASSYGGGAREQYF
j_gene: TRBJ2-7
abundance: NA
d_gene: TRBD2
v_gene: TRBV6-2/TRBV6-3